A selection of T cell receptor beta chains follows, all from one sample in a study of blood T cell repertoires in COVID-19. Only in-frame clones appear in the TCRdb table, and some are missing; sequencing was by immunoSEQ multiplex PCR. In the table there are hundreds of thousands of clones, more than 65% of which are singletons. The sample consisted of peripheral blood. These receptors were taken from a woman aged 40 to 50 with active or convalescent COVID-19. Each CDR3 is given with its conserved first and last residue. The D gene is left open where the match is weak. Clone size is not always given. Where it is, it says once, few, many or a class for expanded clones.

v_call: TRBV27
clone_size: .
j_call: TRBJ2-7
d_call: TRBD1
cdr3_aa: CASSLMTGMGPREQYF
cdr3_nt: TGTGCCAGCAGTTTAATGACAGGGATGGGCCCTCGCGAGCAGTACTTC

v_call: TRBV7-2
clone_size: once
j_call: TRBJ1-1
d_call: TRBD1
cdr3_aa: CASSLDRGMNTEAFF
cdr3_nt: TGTGCCAGCAGCTTGGACAGGGGTATGAACACTGAAGCTTTCTTT

v_call: TRBV30
clone_size: .
j_call: TRBJ2-5
d_call: .
cdr3_aa: CAYSLQGGTQYF
cdr3_nt: TGTGCTTACTCCCTGCAGGGAGGGACCCAGTACTTC

v_call: TRBV28
clone_size: .
j_call: TRBJ1-2
d_call: .
cdr3_aa: CASSSPTGANYGYTF
cdr3_nt: TGTGCCAGCAGTTCCCCGACAGGAGCTAACTATGGCTACACCTTC

v_call: TRBV7-2
clone_size: .
j_call: TRBJ1-6
d_call: .
cdr3_aa: CASSLEPGYNSPLHF
cdr3_nt: TGTGCCAGCAGCTTAGAGCCAGGCTATAATTCACCCCTCCACTTT

v_call: TRBV9
clone_size: .
j_call: TRBJ2-5
d_call: .
cdr3_aa: CASSLDLATQETQYF
cdr3_nt: TGTGCCAGCAGCTTGGATCTAGCAACCCAAGAGACCCAGTACTTC

v_call: TRBV4-2
clone_size: .
j_call: TRBJ2-5
d_call: .
cdr3_aa: CASSQEPQGQGYQQETQYF
cdr3_nt: TGTGCCAGCAGCCAAGAGCCCCAGGGGCAGGGTTATCAGCAAGAGACCCAGTACTTC

v_call: TRBV6-2/TRBV6-3
clone_size: .
j_call: TRBJ1-5
d_call: .
cdr3_aa: CASSFRDQPQHF
cdr3_nt: TGTGCCAGCAGCTTCAGGGATCAGCCCCAGCATTTT

v_call: TRBV7-3
clone_size: .
j_call: TRBJ2-5
d_call: .
cdr3_aa: CASSLTVVDYRGGGQETQYF
cdr3_nt: TGTGCCAGCAGCTTAACGGTCGTCGATTACAGGGGGGGAGGTCAAGAGACCCAGTACTTC

v_call: TRBV19
clone_size: .
j_call: TRBJ2-3
d_call: .
cdr3_aa: CASSQGIGGLNTDTQYF
cdr3_nt: TGTGCCAGTAGTCAGGGAATCGGGGGACTCAACACAGATACGCAGTATTTT

v_call: TRBV12-5
clone_size: .
j_call: TRBJ1-1
d_call: TRBD1
cdr3_aa: CASGLVLTGGGTEAFF
cdr3_nt: TGTGCTAGTGGTTTGGTCTTAACAGGGGGCGGCACTGAAGCTTTCTTT

v_call: TRBV5-1
clone_size: .
j_call: TRBJ1-1
d_call: .
cdr3_aa: CASSLQGEGLTEAFF
cdr3_nt: TGCGCCAGCAGCTTGCAAGGGGAGGGGCTCACTGAAGCTTTCTTT

v_call: TRBV2
clone_size: .
j_call: TRBJ1-2
d_call: TRBD1
cdr3_aa: CASSRTGGEAF
cdr3_nt: TGTGCCAGCAGTAGGACAGGGGGCGAAGCCTTC

v_call: TRBV5-1
clone_size: .
j_call: TRBJ1-2
d_call: TRBD1
cdr3_aa: CASSSNQGAGGYTF
cdr3_nt: TGCGCCAGCAGCTCAAACCAGGGGGCAGGTGGCTACACCTTC

v_call: TRBV3-1/TRBV3-2
clone_size: .
j_call: TRBJ1-1
d_call: .
cdr3_aa: CASSPWGQREAFF
cdr3_nt: TGTGCCAGCAGCCCCTGGGGACAAAGAGAAGCTTTCTTT

v_call: TRBV5-1
clone_size: .
j_call: TRBJ2-5
d_call: .
cdr3_aa: CASSPYSQETQYF
cdr3_nt: TGCGCCAGCAGCCCCTACAGCCAAGAGACCCAGTACTTC

v_call: TRBV5-6
clone_size: .
j_call: TRBJ2-3
d_call: TRBD1
cdr3_aa: CASSFSEGGSDTQYF
cdr3_nt: TGTGCCAGCAGCTTTAGTGAAGGGGGCTCAGATACGCAGTATTTT

v_call: TRBV2
clone_size: .
j_call: TRBJ1-5
d_call: .
cdr3_aa: CASNFGGVSNQPQHF
cdr3_nt: TGTGCCAGCAACTTCGGGGGAGTGAGCAATCAGCCCCAGCATTTT

v_call: TRBV27
clone_size: once
j_call: TRBJ1-6
d_call: TRBD1
cdr3_aa: CASSLGTGGNSPLHF
cdr3_nt: TGTGCCAGCAGTTTAGGGACAGGGGGTAATTCACCCCTCCACTTT

v_call: TRBV5-4
clone_size: .
j_call: TRBJ1-1
d_call: TRBD1
cdr3_aa: CASRGQVDTEAFF
cdr3_nt: TGTGCCAGCAGAGGACAGGTGGACACTGAAGCTTTCTTT